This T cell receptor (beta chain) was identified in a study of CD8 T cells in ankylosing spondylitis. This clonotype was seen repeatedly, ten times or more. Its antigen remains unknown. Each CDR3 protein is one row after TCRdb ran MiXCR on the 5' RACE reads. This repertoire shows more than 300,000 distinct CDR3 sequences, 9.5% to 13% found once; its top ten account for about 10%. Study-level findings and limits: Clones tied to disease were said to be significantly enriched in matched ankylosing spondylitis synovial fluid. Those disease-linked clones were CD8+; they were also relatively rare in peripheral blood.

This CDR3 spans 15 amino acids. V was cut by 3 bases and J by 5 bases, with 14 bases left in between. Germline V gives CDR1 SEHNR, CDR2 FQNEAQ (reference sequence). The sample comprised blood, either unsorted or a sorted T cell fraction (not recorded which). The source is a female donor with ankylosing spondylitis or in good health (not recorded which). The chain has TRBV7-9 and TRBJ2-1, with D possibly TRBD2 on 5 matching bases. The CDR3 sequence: CASSFRDLGHNEQFF. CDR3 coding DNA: TGTGCCAGCAGCTTCCGGGATCTCGGGCACAATGAGCAGTTCTTC. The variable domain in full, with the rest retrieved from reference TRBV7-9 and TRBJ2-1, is DTGVSQNPRHKITKRGQNVTFRCDPISEHNRLYWYRQTLGQGPEFLTYFQNEAQLEKSRLLSDRFSAERPKGSFSTLEIQRTEQGDSAMYLCASSFRDLGHNEQFFGPGTRLTVL.